The entry below describes one TCR beta chain. Its target is not known. The sample comes from a study of T cell responses to AZD1222 COVID-19 vaccine. Findings and caveats of the study: White British donors predominated, females outnumbered males, and clonal diversity was possibly underestimated. Vaccination with two AZD1222 doses was followed by a rise in Spike-specific TCR breadth and depth. Per reports, nearly half of all spike-specific TCRs target regions that are unmutated in variants.

Repertoires were generated with immunoSEQ multiplex PCR, while TCRdb's copy carries only in-frame clones and drops some. The top ten clones hold 1.9% of a sample with roughly 180,000 clones, 91% of them seen once. The V end was cut by 2 bases, the J end by 0 bases, with 14 bases between. CDR1 and CDR2 from the germline V gene are MDHEN and SYDVKM. This CDR3 region has 16 residues. Here the sequenced sample was peripheral blood, taken on day 0 of AZD1222 vaccination. The TCR comes from an adult in good health. The chain links TRBV28 to TRBJ2-7, with D hard to call. The CDR3: CASSLEGPLSSYEQYF. In DNA form, the CDR3 reads TGTGCCAGCAGTTTAGAAGGACCATTGAGCTCCTACGAGCAGTACTTC.